This entry lists 16 T cell receptor beta chains sequenced from one sample in a study of blood T cell repertoires in COVID-19. Profiled with immunoSEQ multiplex PCR; TCRdb holds only in-frame clones, not every one. The data contain about 170,000 clones, around 93% of them singletons. Sequencing used peripheral blood. All receptors come from a woman between 45 and 65 years old with acute or convalescent COVID-19.

This chain uses TRBV5-6 with TRBJ1-2; D gene uncertain. Germline CDR1 and CDR2: SGHDT and YYEEEE. The CDR3 covers 14 residues. V lost 2 bases, J lost 6 bases, and 14 bases lay in between. CDR3 protein: CASSLGRTPHGYTF. CDR3 nucleotides: TGTGCCAGCAGCTTAGGGCGGACTCCTCATGGCTACACCTTC.

J is TRBJ2-5 and V is TRBV30; D might be TRBD1 (6 bases). Germline V CDR1 and CDR2: GTSNPN, SVGIG (reference sequence). The CDR3 loop spans 14 amino acids. Trimming shortened V by 4 bases and J by 5 bases, and 17 bases separated the two germline ends. CDR3 region: CAWKRQGTFETQYF. CDR3 sequence (DNA): TGTGCCTGGAAGCGGCAGGGGACGTTCGAGACCCAGTACTTC.

This clone has a single count. The CDR3 nucleotides read TGTGCCAGCAGTGAGGGACAACCAGCCTACGAGCAGTACTTC. It translates to CASSEGQPAYEQYF. The chain links TRBV2 to TRBJ2-7, with D maybe TRBD1 (6 bases). V was shortened by 3 bases and J by 2 bases, with 11 bases between the two germline ends. Germline values: CDR1 SNHLY, CDR2 FYNNEI. The CDR3 has 14 residues.

The rearrangement links TRBV4-3 to TRBJ1-2, with a possible D match to TRBD1 (5 bases). Between the trimmed V and J ends, which lost 0 bases and 5 bases, there was a span of 13 bases. There are 15 residues in the CDR3. The germline V gene encodes CDR1 LGHNA and CDR2 YSLEER. CDR3 nucleotide sequence: TGCGCCAGCAGCCAAGAGTCAGGGCAGGAGTATGGCTACACCTTC. Translated: CASSQESGQEYGYTF.

This chain connects TRBV7-2 to TRBJ1-6; D is undetermined. Trimming took 5 bases from V and 13 from J, leaving 18 bases between them. CDR1 is SGHTA, CDR2 FQGNSA, per germline. This CDR3 has 14 residues. Here the CDR3 DNA reads TGTGCCAGCAGCCCCGAGGTTGTATGGGTTCCCCTCCACTTT. Amino acids: CASSPEVVWVPLHF.

The V call is TRBV5-1, the J call TRBJ1-2, with 9 bases identical to TRBD1. CDR3 length: 16 amino acids. Losses at the gene ends were 2 bases for V and 8 bases for J; bases not matched to a gene: 13. The germline V gene has CDR1 SGHRS and CDR2 YFSETQ. CDR3 protein: CASSLSTEGTGIGYTF. As DNA, the CDR3 is TGCGCCAGCAGCTTAAGTACGGAAGGGACAGGGATAGGCTACACCTTC.

The chain combines TRBV27 with TRBJ2-7; 8 bases are shared with TRBD1. Trimming cost V 6 bases and J 1 base; bases outside gene matches: 8. The CDR3 has 15 residues. Germline V gene sequence: CDR1 MNHEY, CDR2 SMNVEV (reference sequence). The CDR3: CASRRQGLISYEQYF. DNA for the CDR3: TGTGCCAGCAGGAGACAGGGGCTAATATCCTACGAGCAGTACTTC.

The CDR3 loop is CATSRSRLSGNTIYF. CDR3 nucleotide sequence: TGTGCCACCAGCAGATCTAGGCTCTCTGGAAACACCATATATTTT. V and J are TRBV15 and TRBJ1-3, with D unresolved. V lost 2 bases and J 0 bases, leaving 8 bases between the germline ends. In germline, CDR1 is LNHNV, CDR2 YYDKDF (reference sequence). The CDR3 runs to 15 residues.

The chain couples TRBV5-1 to TRBJ1-2; 10 positions match TRBD1. The junction had 5 bases not matched to a gene; V was cut back by 4 bases and J by 8 bases. Germline V gene sequence: CDR1 SGHRS, CDR2 YFSETQ. The CDR3 totals 13 residues. CDR3 sequence: CASSLGQGEGYTF. In DNA form, the CDR3 reads TGCGCCAGCAGCCTAGGACAGGGGGAAGGCTACACCTTC. Based on the CDR3 plus reference TRBV5-1 and TRBJ1-2, the full variable domain is KAGVTQTPRYLIKTRGQQVTLSCSPISGHRSVSWYQQTPGQGLQFLFEYFSETQRNKGNFPGRFSGRQFSNSRSEMNVSTLELGDSALYLCASSLGQGEGYTFGSGTRLTVV.

The genes are TRBV24-1 and TRBJ1-2, with D possibly TRBD1 on 5 matching bases. V lost 2 bases to trimming and J lost 4 bases, with 13 bases between them. The CDR3 runs 15 residues. Germline V gene sequence: CDR1 KGHDR, CDR2 SFDVKD. This CDR3 is CATSDSGGSPYGYTF. The CDR3 nucleotides are TGTGCCACCAGTGATTCTGGGGGGTCCCCCTATGGCTACACCTTC.

This clone was detected once. The rearrangement links TRBV28 to TRBJ1-1; D uncertain. V lost 4 bases to trimming and J lost 0 bases, with 24 bases between them. CDR1 and CDR2 from the germline V gene are MDHEN and SYDVKM. CDR3 size: 19 residues. The CDR3 loop reads CASSSSAAGEISMNTEAFF. The CDR3 DNA reads TGTGCCAGCAGTTCTTCCGCGGCCGGAGAGATTTCCATGAACACTGAAGCTTTCTTT.

CDR3 residues: CASSWTDYGYTF. CDR3 DNA sequence: TGTGCCAGCAGTTGGACAGACTATGGCTACACCTTC. The chain recombines TRBV12-3 or TRBV12-4 with TRBJ1-2; possibly TRBD1 for D (6 bases). V lost 4 bases and J lost 3, with 6 bases in between. The CDR3 runs to 12 residues.

This rearrangement joins TRBV10-3 to TRBJ2-7; 8 bases agree with TRBD2. Germline V gene sequence: CDR1 ENHRY, CDR2 SYGVKD. V gave up 4 bases and J gave up 4 bases; unmatched junction bases: 12. This CDR3 comprises 16 residues. CDR3 residues: CAISGGAGGAGYEQYF. In DNA form, the CDR3 reads TGTGCCATCAGTGGTGGTGCCGGGGGGGCCGGGTACGAGCAGTACTTC.

V is TRBV4-1 and J is TRBJ2-3; D unclear. V was trimmed by 3 bases and J by 0 bases, leaving 13 bases between them. The CDR3 runs to 16 residues. The germline CDR1 and CDR2 sequences are MGHRA and YSYEKL. CDR3 region: CASSHGAGPSTDTQYF. As DNA, the CDR3 is TGCGCCAGCAGCCATGGAGCTGGTCCTAGCACAGATACGCAGTATTTT.

The genes are TRBV30 and TRBJ2-4; 7 nucleotides match TRBD1. V shed 4 bases, J shed 5 bases, and the junction held 2 bases outside the gene matches. The CDR3 consists of 12 residues. Germline assignment: CDR1 GTSNPN and CDR2 SVGIG (reference sequence). The CDR3 protein is CAWTTGENIQYF. In DNA, the CDR3 is TGTGCCTGGACCACAGGGGAAAACATTCAGTACTTC.

The rearrangement joins TRBV5-1 to TRBJ1-6, with 11 bases aligning to TRBD1. Trimming at V came to 0 bases and at J to 8 bases, leaving 1 base not matched to a gene. The length of the CDR3 is 15 residues. Germline V gene lookup returns CDR1 SGHRS and CDR2 YFSETQ. CDR3 residues: CASSLGGQGDSPLHF. The DNA for the CDR3 is TGCGCCAGCAGCTTGGGGGGACAGGGGGATTCACCCCTCCACTTT.